This T cell receptor beta chain was sequenced in a study of T cells after somatic rescue of genetic block (dated by TCRdb to 2020 to 2021). About the investigation overall: What the study looked at was long-term robustness, specifically in a T-cell system that came about through somatic rescue of a genetic block in T-cell development.

The library was produced with the immunoSEQ multiplex PCR assay. TCRdb carries this immuneACCESS record with in-frame sequences only. Its versions omit some clonotypes, under half of them owing to an unresolved V gene in the studies checked, with the rest unexplained. This sample gives 55,000 to 75,000 clones in total; around 92% of them show up just once. The top ten clonotypes cover 2.9% of the sample. Counted from cysteine to phenylalanine, this CDR3 has 16 amino acids. Here the CDR3 DNA is all that survives: 48 bases in frame from base 1. CDR1 and CDR2, per the germline V gene, are SGDLS and YYNGEE. V loses 4 bases of germline sequence and J loses 2 bases, and the interval between the two ends is 16 bases. To note about this clone: Its antigen specificity is not known. Base quality data are lacking; no much larger clone is found one base away.

The receptor was isolated from a man aged 40-50 years. The chain is encoded by TRBV9 joined to TRBJ1-3, with a weak D call of TRBD1 (5 bases match). The specimen sequenced was peripheral blood mononuclear cells (PBMCs). The CDR3 has the sequence CASSSQGIGAGNTIYF. The bases are TGTGCCAGCAGCTCCCAGGGAATCGGTGCTGGAAACACCATATATTTT.